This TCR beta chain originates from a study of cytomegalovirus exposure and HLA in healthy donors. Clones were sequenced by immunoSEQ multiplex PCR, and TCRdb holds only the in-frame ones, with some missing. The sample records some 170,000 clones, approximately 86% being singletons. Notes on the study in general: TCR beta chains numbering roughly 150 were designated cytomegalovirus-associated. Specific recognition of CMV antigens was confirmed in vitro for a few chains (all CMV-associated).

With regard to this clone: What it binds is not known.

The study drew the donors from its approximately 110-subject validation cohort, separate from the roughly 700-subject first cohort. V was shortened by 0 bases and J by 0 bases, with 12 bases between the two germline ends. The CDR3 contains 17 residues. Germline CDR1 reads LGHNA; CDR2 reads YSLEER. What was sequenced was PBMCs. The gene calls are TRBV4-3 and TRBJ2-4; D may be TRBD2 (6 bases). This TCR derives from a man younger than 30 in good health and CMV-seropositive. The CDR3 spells CASSQDRGWVAKNIQYF. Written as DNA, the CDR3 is TGCGCCAGCAGCCAAGATCGGGGGTGGGTAGCCAAAAACATTCAGTACTTC.